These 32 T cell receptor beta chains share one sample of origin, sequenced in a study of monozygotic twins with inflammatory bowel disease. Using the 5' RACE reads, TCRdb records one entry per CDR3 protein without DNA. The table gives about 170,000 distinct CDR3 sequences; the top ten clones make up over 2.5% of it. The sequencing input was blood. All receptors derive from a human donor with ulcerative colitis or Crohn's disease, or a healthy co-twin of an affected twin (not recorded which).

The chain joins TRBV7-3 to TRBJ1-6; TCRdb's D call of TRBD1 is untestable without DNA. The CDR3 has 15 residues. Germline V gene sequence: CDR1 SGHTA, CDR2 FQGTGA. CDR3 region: CASSLTGQGNSPLHF. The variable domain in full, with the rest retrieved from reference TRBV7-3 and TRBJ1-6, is GAGVSQTPSNKVTEKGKYVELRCDPISGHTALYWYRQSLGQGPEFLIYFQGTGAADDSGLPNDRFFAVRPEGSVSTLKIQRTERGDSAVYLCASSLTGQGNSPLHFGNGTRLTVT.

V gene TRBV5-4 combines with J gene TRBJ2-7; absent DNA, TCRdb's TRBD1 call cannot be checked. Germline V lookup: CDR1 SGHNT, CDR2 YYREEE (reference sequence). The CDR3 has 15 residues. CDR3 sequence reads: CASSLGWQGAREQYF.

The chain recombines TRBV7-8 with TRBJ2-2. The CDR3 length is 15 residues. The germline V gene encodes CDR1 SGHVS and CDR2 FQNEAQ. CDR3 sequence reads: CASSLATRVSGELFF.

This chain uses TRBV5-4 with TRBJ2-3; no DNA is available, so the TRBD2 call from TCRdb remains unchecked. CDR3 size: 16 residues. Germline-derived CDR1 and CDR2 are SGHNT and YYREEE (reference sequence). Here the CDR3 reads CASSLSSGSPTDTQYF.

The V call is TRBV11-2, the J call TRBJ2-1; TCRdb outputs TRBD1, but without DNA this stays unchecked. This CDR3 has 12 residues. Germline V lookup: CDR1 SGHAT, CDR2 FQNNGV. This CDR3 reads CASSPTGNEQFF. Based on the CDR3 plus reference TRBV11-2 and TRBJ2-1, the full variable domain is EAGVAQSPRYKIIEKRQSVAFWCNPISGHATLYWYQQILGQGPKLLIQFQNNGVVDDSQLPKDRFSAERLKGVDSTLKIQPAKLEDSAVYLCASSPTGNEQFFGPGTRLTVL.

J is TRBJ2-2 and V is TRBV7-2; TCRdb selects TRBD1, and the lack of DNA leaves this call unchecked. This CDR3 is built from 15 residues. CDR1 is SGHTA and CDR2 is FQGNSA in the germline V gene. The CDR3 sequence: CASSSRQGGTGELFF.

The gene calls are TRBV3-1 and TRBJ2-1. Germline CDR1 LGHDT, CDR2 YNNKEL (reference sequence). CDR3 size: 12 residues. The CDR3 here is CASSFLWDEQFF.

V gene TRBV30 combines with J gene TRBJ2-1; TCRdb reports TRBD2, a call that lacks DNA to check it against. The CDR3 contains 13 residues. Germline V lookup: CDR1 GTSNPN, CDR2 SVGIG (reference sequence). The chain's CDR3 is CAWSVGLEGEQFF.

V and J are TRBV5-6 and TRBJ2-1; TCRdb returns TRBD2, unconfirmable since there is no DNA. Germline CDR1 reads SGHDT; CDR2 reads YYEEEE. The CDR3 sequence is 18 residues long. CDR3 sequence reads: CASSFYTLPGLAGGSQFF.

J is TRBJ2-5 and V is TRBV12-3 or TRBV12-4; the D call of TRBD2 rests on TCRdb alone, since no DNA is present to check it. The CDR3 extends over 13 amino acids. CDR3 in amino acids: CASRGTLQETQYF.

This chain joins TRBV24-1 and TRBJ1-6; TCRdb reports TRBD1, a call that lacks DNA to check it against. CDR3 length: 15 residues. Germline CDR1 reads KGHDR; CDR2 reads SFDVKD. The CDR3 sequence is CATSDGQGANSPLHF.

CDR3 sequence: CASSLVAGGISYEQYF. The chain links TRBV7-2 to TRBJ2-7; the TCRdb D gene call, TRBD1, has no DNA to confirm it. CDR1 and CDR2 (germline): SGHTA, FQGNSA. The CDR3 covers 16 residues.

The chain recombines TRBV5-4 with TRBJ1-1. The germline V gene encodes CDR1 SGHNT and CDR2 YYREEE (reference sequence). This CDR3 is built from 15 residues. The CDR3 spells CASSSHKQMNTEAFF. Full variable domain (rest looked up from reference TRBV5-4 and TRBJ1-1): ETGVTQSPTHLIKTRGQQVTLRCSSQSGHNTVSWYQQALGQGPQFIFQYYREEENGRGNFPPRFSGLQFPNYSSELNVNALELDDSALYLCASSSHKQMNTEAFFGQGTRLTVV.

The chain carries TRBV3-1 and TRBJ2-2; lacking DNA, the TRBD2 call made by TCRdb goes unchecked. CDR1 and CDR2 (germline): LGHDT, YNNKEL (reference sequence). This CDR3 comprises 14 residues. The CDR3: CASSLRPSIGELFF.

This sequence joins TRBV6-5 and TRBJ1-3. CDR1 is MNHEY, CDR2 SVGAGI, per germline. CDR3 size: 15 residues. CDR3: CASSTHRAPGNTIYF.

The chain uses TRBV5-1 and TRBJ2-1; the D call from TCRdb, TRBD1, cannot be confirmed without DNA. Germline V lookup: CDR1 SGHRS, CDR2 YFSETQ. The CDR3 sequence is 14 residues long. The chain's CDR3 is CASSESGQHNEQFF.

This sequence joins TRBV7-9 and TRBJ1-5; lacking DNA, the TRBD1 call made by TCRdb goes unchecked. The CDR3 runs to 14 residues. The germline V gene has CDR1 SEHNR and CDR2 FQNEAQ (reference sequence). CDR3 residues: CASSRGQGHQPQHF.

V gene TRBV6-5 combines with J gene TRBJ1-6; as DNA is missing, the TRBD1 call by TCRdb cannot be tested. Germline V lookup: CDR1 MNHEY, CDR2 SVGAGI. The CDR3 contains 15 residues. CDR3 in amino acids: CASSYSRRGNSPLHF.

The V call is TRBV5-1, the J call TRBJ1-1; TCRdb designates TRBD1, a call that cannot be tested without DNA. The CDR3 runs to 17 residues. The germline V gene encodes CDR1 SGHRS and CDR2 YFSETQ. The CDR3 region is CASSAARMGGKNTEAFF.

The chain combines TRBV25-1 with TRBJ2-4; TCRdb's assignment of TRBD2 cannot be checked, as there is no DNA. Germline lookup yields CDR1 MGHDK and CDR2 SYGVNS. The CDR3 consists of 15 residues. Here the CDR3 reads CASSDFQGPKNIQYF.

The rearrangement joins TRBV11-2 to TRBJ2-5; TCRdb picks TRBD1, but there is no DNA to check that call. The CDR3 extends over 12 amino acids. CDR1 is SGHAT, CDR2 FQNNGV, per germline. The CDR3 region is CASSLTGETQYF.

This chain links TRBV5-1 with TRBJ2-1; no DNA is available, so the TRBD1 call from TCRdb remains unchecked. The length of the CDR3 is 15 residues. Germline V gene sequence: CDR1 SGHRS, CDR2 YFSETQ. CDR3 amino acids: CASEAGTGINNEQFF.

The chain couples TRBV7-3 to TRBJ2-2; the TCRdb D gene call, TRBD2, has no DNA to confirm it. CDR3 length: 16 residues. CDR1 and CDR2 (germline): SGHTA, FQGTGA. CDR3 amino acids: CASSSITGTNVGELFF.

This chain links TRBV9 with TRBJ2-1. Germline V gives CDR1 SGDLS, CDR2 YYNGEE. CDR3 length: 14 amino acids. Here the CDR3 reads CASSGSSSYNEQLF.

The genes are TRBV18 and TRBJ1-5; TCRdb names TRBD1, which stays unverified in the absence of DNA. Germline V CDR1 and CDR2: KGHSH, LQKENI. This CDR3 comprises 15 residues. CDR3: CASSPGGRSNQPQHF.

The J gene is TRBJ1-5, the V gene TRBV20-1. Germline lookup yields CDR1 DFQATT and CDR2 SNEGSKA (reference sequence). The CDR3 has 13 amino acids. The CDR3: CSAGGGRDQPQHF.

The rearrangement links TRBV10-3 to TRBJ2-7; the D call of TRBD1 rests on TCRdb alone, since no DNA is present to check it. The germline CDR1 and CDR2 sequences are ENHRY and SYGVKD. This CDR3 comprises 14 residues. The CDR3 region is CAISWDRDNYEQYF.

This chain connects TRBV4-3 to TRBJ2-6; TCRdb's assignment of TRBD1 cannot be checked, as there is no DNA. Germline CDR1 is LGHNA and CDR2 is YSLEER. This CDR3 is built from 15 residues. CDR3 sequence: CASSPTGAGANVLTF.

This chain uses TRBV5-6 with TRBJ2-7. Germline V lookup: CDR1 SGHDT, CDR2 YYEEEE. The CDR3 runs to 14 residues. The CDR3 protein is CASRTTLYSYEQYF.

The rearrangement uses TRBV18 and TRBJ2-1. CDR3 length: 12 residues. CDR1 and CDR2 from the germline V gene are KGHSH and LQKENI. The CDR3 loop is CASSPTGSEQFF.

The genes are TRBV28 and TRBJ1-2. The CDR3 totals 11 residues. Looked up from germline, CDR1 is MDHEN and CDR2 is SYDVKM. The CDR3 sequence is CASSSTYGYTF.

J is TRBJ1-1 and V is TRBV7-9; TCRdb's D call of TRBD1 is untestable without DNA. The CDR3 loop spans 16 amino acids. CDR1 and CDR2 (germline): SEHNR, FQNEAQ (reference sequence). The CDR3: CASSLIRAEIQTEAFF.